Following are 20 T cell receptor beta chains from one sample sequenced in a study of shared clonotypes between healthy human individuals. Clones were sequenced by immunoSEQ multiplex PCR, and TCRdb holds only the in-frame ones, with some missing. The profile shows some 2,100,000 clones, roughly 91% of them singletons. In the naive CD8 group, cells lacked CD45RO and were positively selected for CCR7, so terminally differentiated effector memory CD45RA+ cells were left out. Sequencing was performed on naive CD8+ T cells from PBMCs. These TCRs come from a man between 18 and 35 years old in good health. Some clones in this sample may be carry-over from other donors' samples.

The rearrangement uses TRBV12-5 and TRBJ2-1; D is undetermined. Deletions cut 8 bases from V and 7 bases from J, with 9 bases between. CDR3 length equals 11 residues. Looked up from germline, CDR1 is LGHNT and CDR2 is FRNRAP. The CDR3 loop is CASSGGNEQFF. CDR3 coding DNA: TGTGCTAGTTCGGGTGGGAATGAGCAGTTCTTC.

The V call is TRBV9, the J call TRBJ2-7; D not resolved. Germline CDR1 reads SGDLS; CDR2 reads YYNGEE. Trimming removed 1 base from V and 3 bases from J, with 14 bases in between. The CDR3 totals 15 residues. The CDR3 bases are TGTGCCAGCAGCGTAAGGCCGGTGCCGAACTACGAGCAGTACTTC. Protein: CASSVRPVPNYEQYF.

The gene calls are TRBV9 and TRBJ2-7; either TRBD1 or TRBD2 may fit D (5 bases each). The germline CDR1 and CDR2 sequences are SGDLS and YYNGEE. This CDR3 has 16 residues. The germline V and J ends were trimmed by 0 bases and 7 bases, with 20 bases remaining between them. The CDR3 here is CASSVGWGKELEEQYF. The CDR3 region has the DNA TGTGCCAGCAGCGTAGGATGGGGGAAGGAGCTTGAAGAGCAGTACTTC.

This rearrangement joins TRBV27 to TRBJ2-5, with a tentative D call TRBD1 (7 bases). The CDR3 totals 16 residues. Germline CDR1 is MNHEY and CDR2 is SMNVEV (reference sequence). V was clipped by 1 base and J by 2 bases, with 14 bases between them. The CDR3 loop is CASSLWAGGKQETQYF. CDR3 bases: TGTGCCAGCAGTTTATGGGCAGGGGGGAAGCAAGAGACCCAGTACTTC.

The chain employs TRBV28 and TRBJ1-5, with a possible D match to TRBD1 (6 bases). V lost 1 base and J 4 bases, leaving 14 bases between the germline ends. The CDR3 is 16 residues long. CDR1 MDHEN and CDR2 SYDVKM come from the germline V gene. The CDR3 nucleotides are TGTGCCAGCAGTTTATTGGGGGGCGAGCGTAATCAGCCCCAGCATTTT. The encoded protein is CASSLLGGERNQPQHF.

This chain uses TRBV19 with TRBJ2-4; D remains unclear. From germline, CDR1 is LNHDA and CDR2 SQIVND (reference sequence). CDR3 length: 12 amino acids. The germline V and J ends were trimmed by 8 bases and 7 bases, with 12 bases remaining between them. This CDR3 is CASWGGSNIQYF. The CDR3 DNA follows: TGTGCCAGTTGGGGTGGGTCTAACATTCAGTACTTC.

Here the CDR3 reads CASSQRVNYGYTF. The DNA for the CDR3 is TGCGCCAGCAGCCAAAGGGTTAACTATGGCTACACCTTC. The V gene is TRBV4-3, the J gene TRBJ1-2; D is undetermined. Germline V gene data show CDR1 as LGHNA and CDR2 as YSLEER. This CDR3 region has 13 residues. V was shortened by 2 bases and J by 1 base, with 5 bases between the two germline ends.

The V call is TRBV2, the J call TRBJ1-5; possibly TRBD1 for D (5 bases). V gave up 8 bases and J gave up 4 bases, with 15 bases separating them. The CDR3 has 14 residues. Looked up from germline, CDR1 is SNHLY and CDR2 is FYNNEI. CDR3 sequence: CASEMFQGNQPQHF. The DNA of the CDR3 is TGTGCCAGCGAAATGTTTCAGGGAAATCAGCCCCAGCATTTT.

The CDR3 sequence is CASSLEGEAGELFF. CDR3 coding DNA: TGTGCCAGCAGCTTAGAGGGAGAGGCCGGGGAGCTGTTTTTT. The rearrangement uses TRBV7-9 and TRBJ2-2, with D possibly matching TRBD2 (5 bases). The CDR3 extends over 14 amino acids. Germline CDR1 SEHNR, CDR2 FQNEAQ (reference sequence). Trimming took 1 base from V and 6 from J, leaving 9 bases between them.

The V call is TRBV7-2, the J call TRBJ2-1; D is undetermined. Trimming took off 4 bases at V and 6 bases at J, with 16 bases between the two ends. The CDR3 covers 15 residues. Germline V gene data show CDR1 as SGHTA and CDR2 as FQGNSA. This chain's CDR3 is CASSSGPYVGNEQFF. The CDR3 coding sequence is TGTGCCAGCAGCTCCGGCCCGTATGTAGGCAATGAGCAGTTCTTC.

V usage is TRBV27 and J usage is TRBJ2-3; D is undetermined. Deletions cut 2 bases from V and 0 bases from J, with 6 bases between. The CDR3 runs to 14 residues. Germline CDR1 and CDR2: MNHEY and SMNVEV (reference sequence). CDR3 amino acids: CASSLGQSTDTQYF. In DNA form, the CDR3 reads TGTGCCAGCAGTTTAGGGCAGAGCACAGATACGCAGTATTTT.

The V gene is TRBV5-1, the J gene TRBJ1-3, with D uncertain. This CDR3 spans 19 amino acids. Trimming left V 3 bases short and J 1 base short, with 23 bases between. From germline, CDR1 is SGHRS and CDR2 YFSETQ. The CDR3 is CASSSHRQEVFPSGNTIYF. CDR3 in DNA: TGCGCCAGCAGCTCCCACCGTCAGGAGGTTTTTCCGTCTGGAAACACCATATATTTT.

Of note for this clone: Other DNA sequences in the same sample also yield this CDR3. The chain links TRBV29-1 to TRBJ1-1; D uncertain. The CDR3 loop spans 12 amino acids. Trimming removed 5 bases from V and 2 bases from J, with 9 bases in between. Germline V gives CDR1 SQVTM, CDR2 ANQGSEA. The CDR3 reads CSVRTENTEAFF. The CDR3 region has the DNA TGCAGCGTTCGGACCGAAAACACTGAAGCTTTCTTT.

The chain is built from TRBV11-2 and TRBJ2-5; possibly TRBD2 for D (6 bases). This CDR3 contains 11 residues. Germline V gene data show CDR1 as SGHAT and CDR2 as FQNNGV. Trimming left V 8 bases short and J 5 bases short, with 9 bases between. CDR3 DNA: TGTGCCAGCGCCCGGGGGGAGACCCAGTACTTC. This encodes CASARGETQYF.

V and J are TRBV6-1 and TRBJ2-7; TRBD2 agrees at 7 bases. V was pared by 0 bases and J by 4 bases, with 9 bases of the junction left unmatched. Looked up from germline, CDR1 is MNHNS and CDR2 is SASEGT. This CDR3 contains 16 residues. The CDR3 here is CASSEAAGVPAYEQYF. In DNA form, the CDR3 reads TGTGCCAGCAGTGAAGCGGCGGGGGTACCCGCGTACGAGCAGTACTTC.

The chain uses TRBV30 and TRBJ1-4; no reliable D call. Trimming left V 1 base short and J 4 bases short, with 10 bases between. The CDR3 runs 14 residues. Germline CDR1 is GTSNPN and CDR2 is SVGIG (reference sequence). CDR3 nucleotides: TGTGCCTGGAGTGAGGAGCCAGATAATGAAAAACTGTTTTTT. It is translated as CAWSEEPDNEKLFF.

The chain joins TRBV27 to TRBJ1-1, with no clear D. The CDR3 is made up of 15 amino acids. In germline, CDR1 is MNHEY, CDR2 SMNVEV (reference sequence). Deletions cut 2 bases from V and 1 base from J, with 11 bases between. The CDR3 sequence: CASSLDWGGNTEAFF. CDR3 bases: TGTGCCAGCAGTTTAGATTGGGGTGGGAACACTGAAGCTTTCTTT.

This clone ranks as medium-sized. The CDR3 is CASSEALRVNYGYTF. The CDR3 DNA sequence: TGTGCCAGCAGTGAAGCGCTTCGGGTTAACTATGGCTACACCTTC. The chain recombines TRBV6-1 with TRBJ1-2; D call uncertain. Per the germline V gene, CDR1 is MNHNS and CDR2 is SASEGT. With 0 bases removed from V and 1 base from J, the gap between germline ends came to 9 bases. This CDR3 spans 15 amino acids.

The chain is built from TRBV27 and TRBJ1-2, with D perhaps matching TRBD1 (5 bases). V was shortened by 3 bases and J by 5 bases, with 13 bases between the two germline ends. Germline values: CDR1 MNHEY, CDR2 SMNVEV (reference sequence). The CDR3 extends over 14 amino acids. Here the CDR3 reads CASSFFGGGYGYTF. DNA for the CDR3: TGTGCCAGCAGTTTTTTCGGGGGTGGATATGGCTACACCTTC.

This rearrangement joins TRBV29-1 to TRBJ1-2; TRBD1 matches 12 bases. The germline gives CDR1 SQVTM, CDR2 ANQGSEA. The V gene end was trimmed by 6 bases and the J gene end by 7 bases; junction bases not matched to a gene: 6. CDR3 length equals 13 residues. This CDR3 reads CSVGPGQGAGYTF. The CDR3 bases are TGCAGCGTCGGTCCGGGACAGGGGGCTGGCTACACCTTC.